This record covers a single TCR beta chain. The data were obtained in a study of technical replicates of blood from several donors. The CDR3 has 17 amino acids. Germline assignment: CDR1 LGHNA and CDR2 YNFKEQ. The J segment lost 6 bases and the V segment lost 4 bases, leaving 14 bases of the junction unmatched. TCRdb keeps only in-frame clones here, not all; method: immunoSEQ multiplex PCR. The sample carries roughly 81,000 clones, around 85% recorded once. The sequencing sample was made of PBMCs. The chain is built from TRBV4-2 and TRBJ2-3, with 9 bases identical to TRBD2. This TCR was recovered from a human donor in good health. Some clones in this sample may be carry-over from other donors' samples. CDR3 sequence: CASSRTGLAGFGDTQYF. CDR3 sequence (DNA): TGTGCCAGCAGCCGGACAGGTCTAGCGGGGTTCGGGGATACGCAGTATTTT.